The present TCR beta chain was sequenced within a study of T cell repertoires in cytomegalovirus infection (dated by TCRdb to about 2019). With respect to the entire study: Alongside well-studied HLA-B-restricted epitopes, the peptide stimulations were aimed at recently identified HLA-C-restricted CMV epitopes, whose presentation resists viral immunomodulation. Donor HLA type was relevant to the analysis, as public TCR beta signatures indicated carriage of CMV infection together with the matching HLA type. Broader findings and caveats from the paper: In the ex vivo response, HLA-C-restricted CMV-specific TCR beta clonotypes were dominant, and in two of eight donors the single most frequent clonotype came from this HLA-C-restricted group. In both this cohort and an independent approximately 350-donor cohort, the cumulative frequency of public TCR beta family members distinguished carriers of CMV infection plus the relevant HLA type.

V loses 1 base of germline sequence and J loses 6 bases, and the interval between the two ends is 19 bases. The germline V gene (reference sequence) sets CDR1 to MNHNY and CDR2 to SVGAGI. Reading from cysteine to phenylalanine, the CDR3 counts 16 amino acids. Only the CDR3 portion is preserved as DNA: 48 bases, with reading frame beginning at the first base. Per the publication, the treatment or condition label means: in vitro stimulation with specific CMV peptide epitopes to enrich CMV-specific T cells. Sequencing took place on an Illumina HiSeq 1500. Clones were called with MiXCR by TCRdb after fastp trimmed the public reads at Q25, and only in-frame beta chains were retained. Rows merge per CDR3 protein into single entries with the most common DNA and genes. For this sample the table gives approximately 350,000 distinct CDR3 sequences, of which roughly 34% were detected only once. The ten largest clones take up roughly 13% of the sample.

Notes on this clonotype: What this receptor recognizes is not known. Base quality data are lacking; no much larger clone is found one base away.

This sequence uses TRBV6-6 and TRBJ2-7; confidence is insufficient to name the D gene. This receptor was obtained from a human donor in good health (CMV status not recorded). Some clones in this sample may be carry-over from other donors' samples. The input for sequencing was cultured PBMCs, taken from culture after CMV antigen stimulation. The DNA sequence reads TGTGCCAGCAGTTACTATGGTGGGTCTTCCGGAGTCGAGCAGTACTTC. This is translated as CASSYYGGSSGVEQYF.